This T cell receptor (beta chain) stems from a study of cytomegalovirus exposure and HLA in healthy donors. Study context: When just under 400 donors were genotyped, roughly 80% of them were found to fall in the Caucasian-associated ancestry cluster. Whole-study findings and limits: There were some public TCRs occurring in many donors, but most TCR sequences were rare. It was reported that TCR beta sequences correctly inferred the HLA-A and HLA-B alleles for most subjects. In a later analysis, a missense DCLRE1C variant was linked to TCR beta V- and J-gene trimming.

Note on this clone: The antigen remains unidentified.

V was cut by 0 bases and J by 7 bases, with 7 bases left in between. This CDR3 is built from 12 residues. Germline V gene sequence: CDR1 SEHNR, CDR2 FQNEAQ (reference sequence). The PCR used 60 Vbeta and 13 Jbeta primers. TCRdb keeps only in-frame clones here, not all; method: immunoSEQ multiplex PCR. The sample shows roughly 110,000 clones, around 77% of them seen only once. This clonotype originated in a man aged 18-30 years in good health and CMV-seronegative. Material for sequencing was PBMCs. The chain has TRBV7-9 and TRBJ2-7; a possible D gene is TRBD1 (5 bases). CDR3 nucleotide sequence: TGTGCCAGCAGCTTAGCCCCAGGGGAGCAGTACTTC. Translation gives CASSLAPGEQYF.